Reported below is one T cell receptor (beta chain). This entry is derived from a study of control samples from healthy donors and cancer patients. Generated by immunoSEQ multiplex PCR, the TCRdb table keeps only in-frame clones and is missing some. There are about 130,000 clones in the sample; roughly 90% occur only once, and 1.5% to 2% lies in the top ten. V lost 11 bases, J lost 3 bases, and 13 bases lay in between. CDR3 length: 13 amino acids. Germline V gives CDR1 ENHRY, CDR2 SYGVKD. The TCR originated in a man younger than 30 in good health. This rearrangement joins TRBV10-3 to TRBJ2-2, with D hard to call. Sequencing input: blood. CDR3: CAGSEADTGELFF. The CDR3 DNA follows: TGTGCCGGATCAGAGGCTGACACCGGGGAGCTGTTTTTT.